One and the same sample provided the 21 T cell receptor beta chains below, sequenced in a study of neurological immune-mediated disorders. TCRdb re-called the 5' RACE reads with MiXCR, one entry per CDR3 protein. The data hold about 69,000 distinct CDR3 sequences, with less than 4% observed a single time. Source material: PBMCs. Source of these receptors: a man aged 25-45 years with multiple sclerosis.

As to this clonotype: Possible read error: a much larger clone is one base away. V usage is TRBV7-9 and J usage is TRBJ2-7, with 7 positions matching TRBD2. CDR3 size: 12 residues. J was trimmed by 5 bases and V by 8 bases; bases with no gene match: 6. Germline CDR1 reads SEHNR; CDR2 reads FQNEAQ (reference sequence). The CDR3 coding sequence is TGTGCCAGCGGCGCGGGGAGGGACGAGCAGTACTTC. Protein sequence: CASGAGRDEQYF.

This clonotype was seen at least ten times. The gene calls are TRBV29-1 and TRBJ1-1; D gene uncertain. The CDR3 is 12 amino acids. Between the trimmed V and J ends, which lost 4 bases and 9 bases, there was a span of 15 bases. Germline V gene data show CDR1 as SQVTM and CDR2 as ANQGSEA. The CDR3 region has the DNA TGCAGCGTTGCTTACTTCTCAAGGCAAGCTTTCTTT. Its protein product is CSVAYFSRQAFF. Full variable domain (rest looked up from reference TRBV29-1 and TRBJ1-1): SAVISQKPSRDICQRGTSLTIQCQVDSQVTMMFWYRQQPGQSLTLIATANQGSEATYESGFVIDKFPISRPNLTFSTLTVSNMSPEDSSIYLCSVAYFSRQAFFGQGTRLTVV.

Concerning this clonotype: A much larger clone sits a single nucleotide away, making a read error possible. This chain connects TRBV6-2 or TRBV6-3 to TRBJ2-7, with no clear D. CDR1 MNHEY and CDR2 SVGEGT come from the germline V gene. Trimming removed 6 bases at V and 0 bases at J, with 21 bases between. The CDR3 is 17 amino acids. The CDR3: CASSPNRLDGDSYEQYF. In DNA, the CDR3 is TGTGCCAGCAGCCCCAACCGGCTGGACGGAGACTCCTACGAGCAGTACTTC.

Many counts were recorded for this clonotype. V and J are TRBV5-1 and TRBJ2-6, with 7 positions matching TRBD1. Germline CDR1 and CDR2: SGHRS and YFSETQ. This CDR3 has 15 residues. V lost 4 bases to trimming and J lost 2 bases; unmatched junction nucleotides: 3. CDR3 residues: CASSQTGAGANVLTF. CDR3 nucleotide sequence: TGCGCCAGCAGCCAAACAGGGGCTGGGGCCAACGTCCTGACTTTC.

This clonotype was observed many times. The rearrangement links TRBV10-3 to TRBJ2-7; TRBD2 agrees at 8 bases. J lost 6 bases, V lost 6 bases, and 13 bases had no gene match. This CDR3 is 15 amino acids long. The germline V gene has CDR1 ENHRY and CDR2 SYGVKD. CDR3: CAISQRGPLPGEQYF. In DNA form, the CDR3 reads TGTGCCATCAGCCAGCGGGGGCCCCTACCAGGCGAGCAGTACTTC.

This clonotype was counted many times. The CDR3 DNA reads TGTGCCAGCAGTTTAAGAGGGATCCCCTACGAGCAGTACTTC. Residues: CASSLRGIPYEQYF. This chain links TRBV27 with TRBJ2-7; TRBD2 is a possible D gene (5 bases). Trimming removed 2 bases at V and 2 bases at J, with 10 bases between. The CDR3 has 14 amino acids. Germline CDR1 and CDR2: MNHEY and SMNVEV (reference sequence).

As for this clonotype: A much larger clone lies a single base off, so this may be a read error. No conserved phenylalanine or tryptophan ends this CDR3, so it is likely a read error. The chain is built from TRBV7-9 and TRBJ2-7; 7 bases are a match to TRBD1. V shed 1 base and J 2 bases; nucleotides not matched to a gene: 2. CDR3 length equals 14 residues. Germline V gives CDR1 SEHNR, CDR2 FQNEAQ (reference sequence). CDR3 nucleotide sequence: TGTGCCAGCAGCTTAGTGGGGACAGCCTACGAGCAGTACATC. Translation gives CASSLVGTAYEQYI.

This clonotype has a count of ten or more. The chain couples TRBV12-3 or TRBV12-4 to TRBJ2-7; 7 nucleotides align to TRBD2. V shed 3 bases and J 5 bases; nucleotides not matched to a gene: 7. The CDR3 contains 14 residues. The CDR3: CASSLAQGGNEQYF. Here the CDR3 DNA reads TGTGCCAGCAGTTTGGCCCAGGGAGGGAACGAGCAGTACTTC.

This clonotype was seen repeatedly, ten times or more. The V and J genes are TRBV5-1 and TRBJ2-7; TRBD1 matches 10 bases. This CDR3 is built from 16 residues. J gave up 1 base and V 4 bases, and 8 bases lay outside the gene matches. CDR1 and CDR2 (germline): SGHRS, YFSETQ. Written as DNA, the CDR3 is TGCGCCAGCAGCCCAATTCCGGGACAGGGGTCCTACGAGCAGTACTTC. As protein: CASSPIPGQGSYEQYF.

Ten or more counts support this clonotype. The rearrangement joins TRBV20-1 to TRBJ1-2; the match to TRBD1 covers 7 bases. There are 11 residues in the CDR3. Per the germline V gene, CDR1 is DFQATT and CDR2 is SNEGSKA (reference sequence). Trimming removed 3 bases from V and 13 bases from J; junction bases left unmatched: 8. CDR3 in DNA: TGCAGTGCTAGTCAGGGGGTACAGAGCACCTTC. Translating it yields CSASQGVQSTF.

This clonotype was picked up many times. At one end the junction does not follow the germline gene, possibly because of a read error. The DNA of the CDR3 is TGCGCCAGCAGCCTCGTTAATTTT. Translation: CASSLVNF. The chain joins TRBV5-1 to TRBJ1-3, with D unclear. CDR1 is SGHRS, CDR2 YFSETQ, per germline. This CDR3 contains 8 residues.

This clonotype was observed many times. The chain employs TRBV7-9 and TRBJ1-6; D might be TRBD1 (6 bases). Trimming shortened V by 5 bases and J by 9 bases, and 14 bases separated the two germline ends. This CDR3 is built from 14 residues. Germline lookup yields CDR1 SEHNR and CDR2 FQNEAQ (reference sequence). The CDR3 spells CASSRTEEGSPLHF. Here the CDR3 DNA reads TGTGCCAGCAGCCGGACAGAAGAGGGTTCACCCCTCCACTTT. Based on the CDR3 plus reference TRBV7-9 and TRBJ1-6, the full variable domain is DTGVSQNPRHKITKRGQNVTFRCDPISEHNRLYWYRQTLGQGPEFLTYFQNEAQLEKSRLLSDRFSAERPKGSFSTLEIQRTEQGDSAMYLCASSRTEEGSPLHFGNGTRLTVT.

This clonotype was seen at least ten times. The gene calls are TRBV7-6 and TRBJ2-7; tentative D call: TRBD2 (7 bases). Germline V gene lookup returns CDR1 SGHVS and CDR2 FNYEAQ. The V and J ends lost 8 bases and 3 bases respectively, with 17 bases between them. The CDR3 sequence is 14 residues long. The CDR3 region has the DNA TGTGCCAGCGCCGGGGGCGGGGGTTTCTACGAGCAGTACTTC. This encodes CASAGGGGFYEQYF.

A word on this clonotype: This may stem from a read error, because a much larger clone lies one nucleotide away. Because it lacks the conserved phenylalanine or tryptophan at the end, this CDR3 is likely a read error. The genes are TRBV5-1 and TRBJ1-1; TRBD1 matches 8 bases. J lost 3 bases, V lost 2 bases, and 6 bases had no gene match. Germline loops: CDR1 SGHRS, CDR2 YFSETQ. The length of the CDR3 is 15 residues. CDR3 residues: CASSLNSGGYTEAFV. CDR3 sequence (DNA): TGCGCCAGCAGCTTAAACTCAGGGGGCTACACTGAAGCTTTCGTT.

This clonotype was seen ten or more times. The chain uses TRBV7-8 and TRBJ2-2; no reliable D call. The CDR3 runs 14 residues. The germline V gene has CDR1 SGHVS and CDR2 FQNEAQ. V gave up 2 bases and J gave up 7 bases, with 11 bases separating them. The CDR3 loop reads CASSLFEVDGELFF. The CDR3 DNA sequence: TGTGCCAGCAGCTTATTTGAGGTTGACGGGGAGCTGTTTTTT.

In this sample, this clonotype turned up many times. This chain uses TRBV20-1 with TRBJ2-1; D is possibly TRBD1 or TRBD2 (5 bases each). Germline V gene sequence: CDR1 DFQATT, CDR2 SNEGSKA (reference sequence). V was pared by 8 bases and J by 9 bases, with 17 bases between. The CDR3 runs to 12 residues. The CDR3 DNA follows: TGCAGTCGAATAACTAGGGACCGTGAGCAGTTCTTC. Amino acids: CSRITRDREQFF.

This clonotype was counted ten times or more. This chain uses TRBV5-6 with TRBJ1-2; TRBD1 might be the D (5 bases). With 5 bases removed from V and 6 bases from J, the gap between germline ends came to 11 bases. CDR3 length: 12 amino acids. CDR1 and CDR2 from the germline V gene are SGHDT and YYEEEE. The CDR3 loop is CASSPGSHGYTF. The DNA for the CDR3 is TGTGCCAGCAGTCCAGGGTCCCATGGCTACACCTTC.

This clonotype was observed at least ten times. V usage is TRBV7-9 and J usage is TRBJ2-1; 14 bases agree with TRBD2. Germline trimming cut 3 bases from V and 10 bases from J; bases unmatched to any gene: 8. CDR3 length: 16 residues. Germline assignment: CDR1 SEHNR and CDR2 FQNEAQ (reference sequence). This chain's CDR3 is CASSFRLAGGAVEQFF. In DNA form, the CDR3 reads TGTGCCAGCAGCTTCCGACTAGCGGGGGGGGCGGTAGAGCAGTTCTTC.

Many counts were recorded for this clonotype. The chain uses TRBV6-5 and TRBJ2-5, with TRBD2 matching 8 bases. Per the germline V gene, CDR1 is MNHEY and CDR2 is SVGAGI. The CDR3 totals 16 residues. V dropped 2 bases and J dropped 4; count of bases not matched to a gene: 9. The CDR3 DNA follows: TGTGCCAGCAGTTACCTAAGCGGGGGCTCTCCAGAGACCCAGTACTTC. Translating gives CASSYLSGGSPETQYF.

This clonotype was detected many times. V usage is TRBV20-1 and J usage is TRBJ1-5; possible D gene TRBD1, 5 bases. Trimming removed 1 base at V and 6 bases at J, with 19 bases between. CDR1 and CDR2 from the germline V gene are DFQATT and SNEGSKA (reference sequence). CDR3 length: 16 amino acids. The CDR3 DNA is TGCAGTGCTAGAGCCCTACCAGGGAGAGGTTTTCAGCCCCAGCATTTT. This encodes CSARALPGRGFQPQHF.

This clonotype was counted many times. The V gene is TRBV20-1, the J gene TRBJ2-7; D perhaps matches TRBD1 (6 bases). Germline V lookup: CDR1 DFQATT, CDR2 SNEGSKA (reference sequence). V was clipped by 5 bases and J by 0 bases, with 14 bases between them. There are 14 residues in the CDR3. The CDR3 bases are TGCAGTGCTCACGACAGGCCGGACTCCTACGAGCAGTACTTC. Translating gives CSAHDRPDSYEQYF.